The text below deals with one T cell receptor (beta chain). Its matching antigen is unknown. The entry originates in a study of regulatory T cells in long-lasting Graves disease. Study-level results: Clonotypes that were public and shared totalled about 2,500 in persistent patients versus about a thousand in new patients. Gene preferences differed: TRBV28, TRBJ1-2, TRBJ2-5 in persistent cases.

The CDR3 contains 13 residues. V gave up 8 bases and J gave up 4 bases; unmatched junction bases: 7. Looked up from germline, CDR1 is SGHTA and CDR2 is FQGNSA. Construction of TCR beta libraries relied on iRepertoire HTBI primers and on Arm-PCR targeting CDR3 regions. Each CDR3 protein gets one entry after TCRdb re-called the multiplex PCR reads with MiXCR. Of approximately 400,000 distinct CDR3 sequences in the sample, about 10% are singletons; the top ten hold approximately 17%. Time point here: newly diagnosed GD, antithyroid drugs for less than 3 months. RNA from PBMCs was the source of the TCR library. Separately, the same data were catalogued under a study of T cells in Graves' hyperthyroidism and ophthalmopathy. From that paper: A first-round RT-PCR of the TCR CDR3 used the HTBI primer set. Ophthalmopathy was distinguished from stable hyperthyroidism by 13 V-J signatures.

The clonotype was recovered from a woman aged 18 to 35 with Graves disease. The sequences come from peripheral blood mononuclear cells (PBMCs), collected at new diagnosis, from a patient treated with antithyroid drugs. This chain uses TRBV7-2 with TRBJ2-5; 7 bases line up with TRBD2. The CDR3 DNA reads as TGTGCCAGCGCAAGAGCGGGGACAGAGACCCAGTACTTC. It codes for CASARAGTETQYF.